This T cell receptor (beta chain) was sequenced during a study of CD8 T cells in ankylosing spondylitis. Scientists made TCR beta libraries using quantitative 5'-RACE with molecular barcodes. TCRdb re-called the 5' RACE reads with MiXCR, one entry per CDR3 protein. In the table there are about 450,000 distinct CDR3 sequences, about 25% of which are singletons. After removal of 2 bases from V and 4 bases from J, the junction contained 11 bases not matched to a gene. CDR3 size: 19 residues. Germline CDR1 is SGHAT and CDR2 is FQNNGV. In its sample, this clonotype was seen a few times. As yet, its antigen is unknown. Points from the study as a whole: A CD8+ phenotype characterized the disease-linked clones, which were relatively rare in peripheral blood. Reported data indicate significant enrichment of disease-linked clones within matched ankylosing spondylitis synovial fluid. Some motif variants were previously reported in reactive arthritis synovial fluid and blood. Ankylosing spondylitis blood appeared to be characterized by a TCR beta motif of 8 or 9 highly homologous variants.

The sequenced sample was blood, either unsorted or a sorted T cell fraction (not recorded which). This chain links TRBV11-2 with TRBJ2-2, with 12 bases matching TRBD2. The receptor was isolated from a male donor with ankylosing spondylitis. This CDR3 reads CASSLIALAGGWSTGELFF. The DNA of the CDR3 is TGTGCCAGCAGCTTAATTGCACTAGCGGGAGGTTGGAGCACCGGGGAGCTGTTTTTT.